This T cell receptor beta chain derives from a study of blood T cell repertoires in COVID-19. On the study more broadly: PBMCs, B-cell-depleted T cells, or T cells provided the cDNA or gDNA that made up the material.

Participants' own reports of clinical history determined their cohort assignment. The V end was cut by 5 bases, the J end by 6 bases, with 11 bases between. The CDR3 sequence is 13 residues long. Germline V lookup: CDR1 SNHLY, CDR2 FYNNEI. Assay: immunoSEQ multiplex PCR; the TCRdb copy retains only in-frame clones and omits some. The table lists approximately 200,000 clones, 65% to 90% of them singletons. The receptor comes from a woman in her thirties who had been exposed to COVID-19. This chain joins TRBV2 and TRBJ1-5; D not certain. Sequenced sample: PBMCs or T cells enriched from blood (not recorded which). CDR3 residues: CASSSEATQPQHF. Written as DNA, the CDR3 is TGTGCCAGCAGTTCCGAGGCTACTCAGCCCCAGCATTTT. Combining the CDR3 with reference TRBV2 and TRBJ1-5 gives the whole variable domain EPEVTQTPSHQVTQMGQEVILRCVPISNHLYFYWYRQILGQKVEFLVSFYNNEISEKSEIFDDQFSVERPDGSNFTLKIRSTKLEDSAMYFCASSSEATQPQHFGDGTRLSIL.